The 21 T cell receptor beta chains in this list originate from one sample, sequenced in a study of PD-L1 blockade in urothelial cancer (dated by TCRdb to 2016 to 2017). The library was built by means of the immunoSEQ multiplex PCR assay. The table was pulled from immuneACCESS by TCRdb, which kept in-frame rearrangements only. Such tables lose some clones; where checked, under half of the loss comes from unresolved V genes, and the rest has no known cause. The table for this sample lists 58,000 or so clones; 80% to 85% of them were counted only once. 2.5% to 4% of the sample rests with the top ten. The label giving this sample's time point can be read as: pretreatment peripheral blood. Sequenced here: PBMCs, sampled around atezolizumab (anti-PD-L1) treatment. The receptors derive from a man aged 65 to 79 with urothelial cancer.

V usage is TRBV10-3 and J usage is TRBJ1-2, with D perhaps TRBD1 (5 bases). This CDR3 spans 17 amino acids. V was trimmed by 4 bases and J by 4 bases, leaving 22 bases between them. Germline CDR1 and CDR2: ENHRY and SYGVKD. Here the CDR3 reads CAISVAKGTGPTYGYTF. In DNA, the CDR3 is TGTGCCATCAGTGTGGCCAAAGGTACAGGACCTACCTATGGCTACACCTTC.

This chain uses TRBV20-1 with TRBJ2-3, with D uncertain. This CDR3 spans 11 amino acids. The V gene's germline CDR1 is DFQATT and CDR2 SNEGSKA (reference sequence). Between the trimmed V and J ends, which lost 5 bases and 4 bases, there was a span of 7 bases. The CDR3 sequence is CSAALADTQYF. CDR3 bases: TGCAGTGCTGCTCTAGCAGATACGCAGTATTTT.

The chain links TRBV19 to TRBJ2-1, with D possibly matching TRBD1 (5 bases). V lost 6 bases to trimming and J lost 7 bases, with 19 bases between them. CDR3 length equals 15 residues. Germline V CDR1 and CDR2: LNHDA, SQIVND (reference sequence). In DNA, the CDR3 is TGTGCCAGTAGCACCCGCTGGCAGGGTTGGAATGAGCAGTTCTTC. Translated, it gives CASSTRWQGWNEQFF.

The J gene is TRBJ1-1, the V gene TRBV7-9; TRBD1 is a possible D gene (6 bases). This CDR3 is built from 17 residues. V dropped 6 bases and J dropped 5 bases, with 25 bases sitting between them. The germline V gene has CDR1 SEHNR and CDR2 FQNEAQ (reference sequence). CDR3 residues: CASSRRGGGAGLTEAFF. The CDR3 DNA reads as TGTGCCAGCAGTCGGAGGGGCGGGGGCGCGGGCTTGACTGAAGCTTTCTTT.

This clone was counted a single time. The chain combines TRBV11-2 with TRBJ1-1, with 11 bases aligning to TRBD1. The CDR3 sequence is 18 residues long. V was clipped by 8 bases and J by 1 base; unmatched bases: 15. CDR1 is SGHAT, CDR2 FQNNGV, per germline. As DNA, the CDR3 is TGTGCCAGCGGTGTACCGGGACAGGGGGGTTTTGGGAACACTGAAGCTTTCTTT. It yields the protein CASGVPGQGGFGNTEAFF.

The chain links TRBV19 to TRBJ2-7; a possible D gene is TRBD2 (6 bases). V lost 4 bases to trimming and J lost 2 bases, with 15 bases between them. The CDR3 is 15 residues long. Per the germline V gene, CDR1 is LNHDA and CDR2 is SQIVND (reference sequence). The CDR3 is CASSSLGGKTYEQYF. As DNA, the CDR3 is TGTGCCAGTAGTAGTTTGGGAGGAAAGACCTACGAGCAGTACTTC. Combining the CDR3 with reference TRBV19 and TRBJ2-7 gives the whole variable domain DGGITQSPKYLFRKEGQNVTLSCEQNLNHDAMYWYRQDPGQGLRLIYYSQIVNDFQKGDIAEGYSVSREKKESFPLTVTSAQKNPTAFYLCASSSLGGKTYEQYFGPGTRLTVT.

The chain combines TRBV5-6 with TRBJ1-1, with D hard to call. This CDR3 contains 14 residues. CDR1 is SGHDT and CDR2 is YYEEEE in the germline V gene. The germline V and J ends were trimmed by 0 bases and 0 bases, with 6 bases remaining between them. The CDR3 DNA sequence: TGTGCCAGCAGCTTGGCCCCGGTGAACACTGAAGCTTTCTTT. Translation: CASSLAPVNTEAFF.

This clone has just a few counts. One end of the junction does not line up with germline, which may come from a read error. The rearrangement links TRBV23-1 to TRBJ2-7; TRBD2 agrees at 7 bases. TRBV23-1 belongs to the ORF category, with a function that is uncertain. The CDR3 is 10 residues long. The CDR3 loop reads CASATTSPCF. CDR3 nucleotide sequence: TGCGCCAGCGCTACGACTAGCCCCTGCTTC.

In this sample, this clone turned up a few times. The chain joins TRBV25-1 to TRBJ1-2, with 8 bases fitting TRBD1. Germline CDR1 and CDR2: MGHDK and SYGVNS. The CDR3 loop spans 14 amino acids. J gave up 6 bases and V 3 bases, and 6 bases lay outside the gene matches. The CDR3 sequence is CASSDGRGLNGYTF. The CDR3 DNA reads TGTGCCAGCAGTGATGGCAGGGGGCTGAATGGCTACACCTTC.

The J gene is TRBJ1-4, the V gene TRBV5-1, with no clear D. This CDR3 is built from 13 residues. Trimming stripped 0 bases from V and 8 bases from J, with 8 bases between. Germline V gene lookup returns CDR1 SGHRS and CDR2 YFSETQ. This CDR3 reads CASSLAAGEKLFF. The CDR3 coding sequence is TGCGCCAGCAGCTTGGCCGCGGGGGAAAAACTGTTTTTT.

In DNA, the CDR3 is TGTGCCAGCTCACCAAGAACAGGGGGCGCGACCGGGGAGCTGTTTTTT. This codes for CASSPRTGGATGELFF. The V call is TRBV18, the J call TRBJ2-2, with 9 bases lining up with TRBD1. Germline CDR1 reads KGHSH; CDR2 reads LQKENI. This CDR3 is built from 16 residues. J gave up 5 bases and V 2 bases, and 6 bases lay outside the gene matches.

The chain joins TRBV7-9 to TRBJ1-1; tentative D call: TRBD1 (6 bases). In germline, CDR1 is SEHNR, CDR2 FQNEAQ (reference sequence). V gave up 5 bases and J gave up 0 bases, with 10 bases separating them. The CDR3 spans 14 residues. The CDR3 sequence: CASSLGQLNTEAFF. The CDR3 bases are TGTGCCAGCAGCCTAGGACAGCTGAACACTGAAGCTTTCTTT.

The V gene is TRBV5-1, the J gene TRBJ1-1; 7 positions match TRBD1. The CDR3 length is 14 residues. With 4 bases clipped from V and 1 base from J, the junction kept 4 bases outside the gene matches. Germline V CDR1 and CDR2: SGHRS, YFSETQ. As DNA, the CDR3 is TGCGCCAGCAGCCAATGGACAGGGAACACTGAAGCTTTCTTT. It is translated as CASSQWTGNTEAFF. The full variable domain, completed using reference TRBV5-1 and TRBJ1-1, is KAGVTQTPRYLIKTRGQQVTLSCSPISGHRSVSWYQQTPGQGLQFLFEYFSETQRNKGNFPGRFSGRQFSNSRSEMNVSTLELGDSALYLCASSQWTGNTEAFFGQGTRLTVV.

The gene calls are TRBV11-2 and TRBJ2-2, with D uncertain. The CDR3 totals 15 residues. V lost 1 base and J 1 base, leaving 7 bases between the germline ends. CDR1 SGHAT and CDR2 FQNNGV come from the germline V gene. This CDR3 reads CASSLVGGNTGELFF. CDR3 in DNA: TGTGCCAGCAGCTTAGTTGGCGGGAACACCGGGGAGCTGTTTTTT.

The chain has TRBV5-4 and TRBJ1-1, with D possibly TRBD1 on 6 matching bases. V lost 3 bases and J lost 7, with 13 bases in between. Germline values: CDR1 SGHNT, CDR2 YYREEE (reference sequence). CDR3 length: 13 amino acids. Here the CDR3 reads CASSSNNRDEAFF. For the CDR3, the DNA is TGTGCCAGCAGCTCGAATAACAGGGATGAAGCTTTCTTT.

The chain joins TRBV2 to TRBJ1-5; 8 nucleotides match TRBD1. CDR3 length: 16 residues. J gave up 0 bases and V 10 bases, and 11 bases lay outside the gene matches. The germline V gene encodes CDR1 SNHLY and CDR2 FYNNEI. CDR3: CATHSLTGDSNQPQHF. CDR3 DNA: TGTGCCACCCACTCGCTGACAGGGGATAGCAATCAGCCCCAGCATTTT.

The genes are TRBV5-1 and TRBJ1-1; a weak D match, TRBD1 (5 bases). V was trimmed by 2 bases and J by 1 base, leaving 18 bases between them. The CDR3 has 17 amino acids. Per the germline V gene, CDR1 is SGHRS and CDR2 is YFSETQ. Written as DNA, the CDR3 is TGCGCCAGCAGCTTAAATCAGTGGGGCTCACCGAACACTGAAGCTTTCTTT. It translates to CASSLNQWGSPNTEAFF.

This chain links TRBV27 with TRBJ2-1; 8 bases are shared with TRBD2. After removal of 0 bases from V and 0 bases from J, the junction contained 10 bases not matched to a gene. Germline-derived CDR1 and CDR2 are MNHEY and SMNVEV (reference sequence). The CDR3 has 19 amino acids. The CDR3 is CASSLSGGLAVYSYNEQFF. CDR3 DNA: TGTGCCAGCAGTTTATCGGGTGGACTAGCAGTTTACTCCTACAATGAGCAGTTCTTC.

V and J are TRBV5-8 and TRBJ2-3; 9 positions match TRBD1. Germline CDR1 is SGHTS and CDR2 is YDEGEE. With 3 bases clipped from V and 4 bases from J, the junction kept 15 bases outside the gene matches. The CDR3 has 18 residues. CDR3 amino acids: CASSSGTTGGSYPDTQYF. Written as DNA, the CDR3 is TGTGCCAGCAGCTCGGGAACTACAGGGGGCTCTTACCCAGATACGCAGTATTTT.

The rearrangement links TRBV11-2 to TRBJ2-3; 12 positions match TRBD2. CDR1 and CDR2 from the germline V gene are SGHAT and FQNNGV. The CDR3 is 15 residues long. V was clipped by 2 bases and J by 6 bases; unmatched bases: 3. In DNA form, the CDR3 reads TGTGCCAGCAGCTTACTAGCGGGAGGGAGGGATACGCAGTATTTT. Protein: CASSLLAGGRDTQYF.

The rearrangement links TRBV28 to TRBJ1-5; D call uncertain. Germline lookup yields CDR1 MDHEN and CDR2 SYDVKM. V gave up 7 bases and J gave up 6 bases, with 10 bases separating them. The CDR3 spans 12 residues. The CDR3 protein is CASIRGGQPQHF. Here the CDR3 DNA reads TGTGCCAGCATTCGAGGTGGTCAGCCCCAGCATTTT.